This T cell receptor (beta chain) was recovered during a study of T cells in localized non-small cell lung cancer. Findings and limits, study-wide: Among the top 100 tumor clones, a median 57 appeared in adjacent lung.

In the case of this clone: Its antigen is as yet unknown.

Measured with immunoSEQ multiplex PCR; TCRdb has only the in-frame clones, and not every one. The table shows 65,000 to 80,000 clones, with roughly 84% occurring only once. Sequencing was performed on peripheral blood, taken before any cancer treatment. The sequence was obtained from a female donor older than 55 with stage I lung adenocarcinoma.

The CDR3 nucleotides read TGTGCCAGCAGCCCGACAGGGGTAGGGACCGGGGAGCTGTTTTTT. It specifies CASSPTGVGTGELFF. This chain joins TRBV11-3 and TRBJ2-2, with 8 positions matching TRBD1. This CDR3 has 15 residues. Trimming at V came to 5 bases and at J to 5 bases, leaving 7 bases not matched to a gene. The germline gives CDR1 SGHNT, CDR2 YENEEA.